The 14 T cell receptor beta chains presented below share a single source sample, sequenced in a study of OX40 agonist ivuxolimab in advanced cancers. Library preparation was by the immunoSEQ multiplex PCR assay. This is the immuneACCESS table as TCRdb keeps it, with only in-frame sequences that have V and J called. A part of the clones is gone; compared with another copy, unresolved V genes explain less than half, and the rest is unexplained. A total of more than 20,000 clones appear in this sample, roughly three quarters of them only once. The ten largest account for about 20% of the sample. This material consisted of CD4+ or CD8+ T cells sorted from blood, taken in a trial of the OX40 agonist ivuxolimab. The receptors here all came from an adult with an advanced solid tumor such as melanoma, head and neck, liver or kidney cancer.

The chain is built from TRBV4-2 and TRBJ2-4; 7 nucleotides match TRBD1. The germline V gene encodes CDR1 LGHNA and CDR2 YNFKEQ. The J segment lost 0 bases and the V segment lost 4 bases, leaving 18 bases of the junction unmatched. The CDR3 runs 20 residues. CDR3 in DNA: TGTGCCAGCAGCCCCCGGGCCTACGCTACAGGGGACCTAGCCAAAAACATTCAGTACTTC. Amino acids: CASSPRAYATGDLAKNIQYF.

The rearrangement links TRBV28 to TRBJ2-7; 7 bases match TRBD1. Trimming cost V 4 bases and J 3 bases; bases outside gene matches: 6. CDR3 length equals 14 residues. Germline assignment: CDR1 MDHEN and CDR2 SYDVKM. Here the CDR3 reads CASSSGQRYYEQYF. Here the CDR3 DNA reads TGTGCCAGCAGTTCGGGACAGCGTTACTACGAGCAGTACTTC.

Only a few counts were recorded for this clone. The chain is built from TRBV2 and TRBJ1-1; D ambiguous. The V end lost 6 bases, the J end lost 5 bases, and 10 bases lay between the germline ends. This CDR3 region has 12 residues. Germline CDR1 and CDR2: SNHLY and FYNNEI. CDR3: CASSGGGTEAFF. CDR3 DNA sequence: TGTGCCAGCAGCGGAGGTGGAACTGAAGCTTTCTTT.

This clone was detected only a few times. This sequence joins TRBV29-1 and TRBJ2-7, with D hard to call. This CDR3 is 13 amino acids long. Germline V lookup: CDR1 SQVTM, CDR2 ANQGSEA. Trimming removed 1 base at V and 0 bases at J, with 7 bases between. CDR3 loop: CSVEVASSYEQYF. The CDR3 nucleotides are TGCAGCGTTGAAGTGGCGAGCTCCTACGAGCAGTACTTC.

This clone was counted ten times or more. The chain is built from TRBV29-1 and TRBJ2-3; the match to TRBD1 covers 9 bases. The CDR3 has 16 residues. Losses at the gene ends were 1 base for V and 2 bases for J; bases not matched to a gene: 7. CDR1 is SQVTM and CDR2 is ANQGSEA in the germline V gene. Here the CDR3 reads CSVEGLDRGNTDTQYF. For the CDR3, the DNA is TGCAGCGTTGAAGGCTTGGACAGGGGAAACACAGATACGCAGTATTTT.

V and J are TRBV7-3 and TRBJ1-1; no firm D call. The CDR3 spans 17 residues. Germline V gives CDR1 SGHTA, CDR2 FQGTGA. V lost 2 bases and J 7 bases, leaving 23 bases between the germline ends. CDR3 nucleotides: TGTGCCAGCAGCTTAGTGGCGGACCGGAACTTCATTGATGAAGCTTTCTTT. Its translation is CASSLVADRNFIDEAFF.

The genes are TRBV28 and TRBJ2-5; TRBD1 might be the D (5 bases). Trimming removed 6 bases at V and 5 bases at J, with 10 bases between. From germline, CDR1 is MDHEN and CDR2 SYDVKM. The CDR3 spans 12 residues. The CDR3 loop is CASSSGWETQYF. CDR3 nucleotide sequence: TGTGCCAGCAGCTCAGGGTGGGAGACCCAGTACTTC.

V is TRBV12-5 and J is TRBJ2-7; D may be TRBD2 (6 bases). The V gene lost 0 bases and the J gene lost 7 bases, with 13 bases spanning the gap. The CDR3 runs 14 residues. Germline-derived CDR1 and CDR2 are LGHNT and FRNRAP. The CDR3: CASGLVAGRREQYF. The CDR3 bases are TGTGCTAGTGGTTTGGTGGCGGGAAGGAGGGAGCAGTACTTC.

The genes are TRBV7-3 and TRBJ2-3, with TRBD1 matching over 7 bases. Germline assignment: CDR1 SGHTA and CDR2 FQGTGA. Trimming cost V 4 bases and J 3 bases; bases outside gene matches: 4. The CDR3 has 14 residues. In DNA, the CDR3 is TGTGCCAGCAGCTCCCCACAGGGGACAGATACGCAGTATTTT. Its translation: CASSSPQGTDTQYF.

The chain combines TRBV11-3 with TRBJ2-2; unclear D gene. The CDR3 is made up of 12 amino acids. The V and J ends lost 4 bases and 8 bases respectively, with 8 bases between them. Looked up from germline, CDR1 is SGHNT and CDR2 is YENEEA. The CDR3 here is CASSWWGGELFF. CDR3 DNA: TGTGCCAGCAGCTGGTGGGGTGGGGAGCTGTTTTTT.

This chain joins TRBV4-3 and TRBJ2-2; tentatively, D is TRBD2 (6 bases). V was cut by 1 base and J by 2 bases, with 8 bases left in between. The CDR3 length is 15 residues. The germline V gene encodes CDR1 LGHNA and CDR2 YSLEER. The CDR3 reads CASSQGSGNTGELFF. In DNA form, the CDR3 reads TGCGCCAGCAGCCAAGGTAGCGGCAACACCGGGGAGCTGTTTTTT.

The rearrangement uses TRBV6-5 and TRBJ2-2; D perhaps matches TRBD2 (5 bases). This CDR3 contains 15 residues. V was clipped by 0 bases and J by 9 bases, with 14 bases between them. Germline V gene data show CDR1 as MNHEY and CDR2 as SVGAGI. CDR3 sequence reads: CASSYSSGVVRELFF. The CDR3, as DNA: TGTGCCAGCAGTTACTCTTCCGGGGTCGTCCGGGAGCTGTTTTTT.

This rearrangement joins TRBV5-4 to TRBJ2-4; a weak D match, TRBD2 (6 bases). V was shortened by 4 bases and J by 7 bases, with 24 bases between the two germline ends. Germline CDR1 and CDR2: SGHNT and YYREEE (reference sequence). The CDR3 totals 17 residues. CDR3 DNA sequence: TGTGCCAGCAGCAAACTAACCGGGGATCGAGGGAGGAACATTCAGTACTTC. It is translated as CASSKLTGDRGRNIQYF. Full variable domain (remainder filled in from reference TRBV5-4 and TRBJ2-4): ETGVTQSPTHLIKTRGQQVTLRCSSQSGHNTVSWYQQALGQGPQFIFQYYREEENGRGNFPPRFSGLQFPNYSSELNVNALELDDSALYLCASSKLTGDRGRNIQYFGAGTRLSVL.

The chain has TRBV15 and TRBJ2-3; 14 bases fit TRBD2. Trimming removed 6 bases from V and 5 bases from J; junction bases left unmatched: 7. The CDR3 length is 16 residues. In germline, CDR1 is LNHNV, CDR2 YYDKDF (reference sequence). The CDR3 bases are TGTGCCACCAGTGGACTAGCGGGGGGCCGCAGAGATACGCAGTATTTT. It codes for CATSGLAGGRRDTQYF.